This T cell receptor beta chain is from a study of cytomegalovirus exposure and HLA in healthy donors. Deletions cut 2 bases from V and 7 bases from J, with 11 bases between. The germline V gene encodes CDR1 SEHNR and CDR2 FQNEAQ (reference sequence). This CDR3 has 14 residues. PCR employed 60 Vbeta and 13 Jbeta primers. Data came from immunoSEQ multiplex PCR; TCRdb stores just in-frame clones and leaves some out. The sample has under 200,000 clones, approximately 86% seen once; the top ten hold less than 0.4%. As to this clone: Its antigen is unknown.

Points from the study as a whole: Across all donors, roughly uniform sequencing depth was an assumption of the presence/absence analyses. Highly shared sequence variants in one cluster were likely a sequencing artifact. Altogether, 164 TCR beta chains were recorded as cytomegalovirus-associated.

The clonotype originates from a woman under 40 in good health and CMV-seronegative. Sequences were obtained from PBMCs. This chain uses TRBV7-9 with TRBJ2-2; D is ambiguous. The CDR3 nucleotides read TGTGCCAGCAGCTTAAGAACCTCCGGCGGGGAGCTGTTTTTT. Encoded protein: CASSLRTSGGELFF.